This is a list of T cell receptor beta chains from one sample in a study of CD8 T cells in Susac syndrome. MiXCR, applied by TCRdb to the immunoSEQ multiplex PCR reads, yields one record per CDR3 protein. This table holds around 180,000 distinct CDR3 sequences, 90% to 95% found once. The source material was CD8+ T cells from PBMCs. These receptors were collected from a human donor with multiple sclerosis. Each CDR3 is given with its conserved first and last residue. The order of the fields is CDR3 protein, CDR3 DNA, D gene, clone size, V gene, J gene. A D gene is named only where the DNA matches it firmly. For some rows the clone size is stated as once, few or many, or as a class when expanded; others skip it.

CDR3 protein: CASSFTRQGEETQYF; CDR3 DNA: TGTGCCAGCAGTTTTACGAGACAGGGAGAAGAGACCCAGTACTTC; D gene: TRBD1; clone size: -; V gene: TRBV12-3/TRBV12-4; J gene: TRBJ2-5
CDR3 protein: CASSLYRYNEQFF; CDR3 DNA: TGTGCCAGCAGCTTATACAGGTACAATGAGCAGTTCTTC; D gene: -; clone size: -; V gene: TRBV7-8; J gene: TRBJ2-1
CDR3 protein: CSVGQGAYEQYF; CDR3 DNA: TGCAGCGTGGGACAGGGGGCCTACGAGCAGTACTTC; D gene: TRBD1; clone size: few; V gene: TRBV29-1; J gene: TRBJ2-7
CDR3 protein: CATITGTYYNEQFF; CDR3 DNA: TGTGCCACGATAACGGGAACCTACTACAATGAGCAGTTCTTC; D gene: -; clone size: -; V gene: TRBV28; J gene: TRBJ2-1
CDR3 protein: CASSVDRGAGEQFF; CDR3 DNA: TGTGCCAGCAGTGTGGACAGGGGAGCCGGTGAGCAGTTCTTC; D gene: TRBD1; clone size: -; V gene: TRBV6-5; J gene: TRBJ2-1
CDR3 protein: CASSLVAAPGSYEQYF; CDR3 DNA: TGTGCCAGCAGTTTAGTAGCGGCCCCGGGGTCCTACGAGCAGTACTTC; D gene: -; clone size: -; V gene: TRBV28; J gene: TRBJ2-7
CDR3 protein: CAVRYFDEQFF; CDR3 DNA: TGTGCCGTCAGGTACTTCGATGAGCAGTTCTTC; D gene: -; clone size: -; V gene: TRBV27; J gene: TRBJ2-1
CDR3 protein: CASLDRATVIYLNTQYF; CDR3 DNA: TGTGCCAGTCTCGACAGGGCGACGGTAATATACCTCAATACGCAGTATTTT; D gene: TRBD1; clone size: -; V gene: TRBV6-9; J gene: TRBJ2-3
CDR3 protein: CASSPSSGRFYEQYF; CDR3 DNA: TGCGCCAGCAGCCCATCTAGCGGGAGATTCTACGAGCAGTACTTC; D gene: TRBD2; clone size: once; V gene: TRBV5-1; J gene: TRBJ2-7
CDR3 protein: CSVVATNEKLFF; CDR3 DNA: TGCAGCGTTGTGGCGACTAATGAAAAACTGTTTTTT; D gene: -; clone size: few; V gene: TRBV29-1; J gene: TRBJ1-4
CDR3 protein: CSVPDYPSYNEQFF; CDR3 DNA: TGCAGCGTGCCGGACTACCCCTCCTACAATGAGCAGTTCTTC; D gene: -; clone size: -; V gene: TRBV29-1; J gene: TRBJ2-1
CDR3 protein: CASSIRTGVGDTQYF; CDR3 DNA: TGTGCCAGCAGCATAAGGACAGGGGTGGGAGATACGCAGTATTTT; D gene: TRBD1; clone size: -; V gene: TRBV9; J gene: TRBJ2-3
CDR3 protein: CASSGTSGNGETQYF; CDR3 DNA: TGTGCCAGCAGTGGAACTAGCGGTAATGGAGAGACCCAGTACTTC; D gene: TRBD2; clone size: once; V gene: TRBV6-5; J gene: TRBJ2-5
CDR3 protein: CASSVALGGGQFF; CDR3 DNA: TGTGCCAGCAGCGTAGCTCTGGGGGGCGGTCAGTTCTTC; D gene: -; clone size: -; V gene: TRBV9; J gene: TRBJ2-1
CDR3 protein: CASKTGMNTEAFF; CDR3 DNA: TGTGCCAGCAAGACAGGCATGAACACTGAAGCTTTCTTT; D gene: -; clone size: once; V gene: TRBV6-2/TRBV6-3; J gene: TRBJ1-1
CDR3 protein: CASREDRGHNEQFF; CDR3 DNA: TGTGCCAGCAGGGAGGACAGGGGCCACAATGAGCAGTTCTTC; D gene: TRBD1; clone size: -; V gene: TRBV13; J gene: TRBJ2-1
CDR3 protein: CASSLSHLYEQYF; CDR3 DNA: TGTGCCAGCAGCTTATCTCACCTCTACGAGCAGTACTTC; D gene: -; clone size: -; V gene: TRBV7-9; J gene: TRBJ2-7
CDR3 protein: CASSYQAGAYEQYF; CDR3 DNA: TGTGCCAGCAGTTACCAAGCGGGGGCCTACGAGCAGTACTTC; D gene: TRBD2; clone size: -; V gene: TRBV6-5; J gene: TRBJ2-7
CDR3 protein: CASSRPGLAEEQFF; CDR3 DNA: TGTGCCAGCAGCCGACCGGGACTAGCGGAAGAGCAGTTCTTC; D gene: TRBD2; clone size: once; V gene: TRBV6-2/TRBV6-3; J gene: TRBJ2-1
CDR3 protein: CASSVDFTDTQYF; CDR3 DNA: TGTGCCAGCAGCGTGGACTTCACAGATACGCAGTATTTT; D gene: -; clone size: -; V gene: TRBV5-6; J gene: TRBJ2-3
CDR3 protein: CASSWTGTYEQYF; CDR3 DNA: TGTGCCAGCAGTTGGACAGGGACCTACGAGCAGTACTTC; D gene: TRBD1; clone size: -; V gene: TRBV27; J gene: TRBJ2-7
CDR3 protein: CASSQGGGGAEFQYF; CDR3 DNA: TGTGCCAGCAGCCAAGGGGGCGGGGGGGCAGAATTTCAGTACTTC; D gene: TRBD2; clone size: -; V gene: TRBV4-2; J gene: TRBJ2-7
CDR3 protein: CASSQWGSTNEQFF; CDR3 DNA: TGTGCCAGCAGCCAATGGGGCAGTACCAATGAGCAGTTCTTC; D gene: -; clone size: -; V gene: TRBV16; J gene: TRBJ2-1
CDR3 protein: CASSFSGESTDTQYF; CDR3 DNA: TGTGCCAGCAGTTTTAGCGGGGAAAGCACAGATACGCAGTATTTT; D gene: TRBD2; clone size: -; V gene: TRBV27; J gene: TRBJ2-3
CDR3 protein: CSDQVGGEAFF; CDR3 DNA: TGCAGCGATCAGGTGGGGGGTGAAGCTTTCTTT; D gene: -; clone size: -; V gene: TRBV29-1; J gene: TRBJ1-1
CDR3 protein: CASSPTGTGDTGELFF; CDR3 DNA: TGTGCCAGCAGTCCTACCGGGACAGGGGACACCGGGGAGCTGTTTTTT; D gene: TRBD1; clone size: -; V gene: TRBV27; J gene: TRBJ2-2
CDR3 protein: CASNRDASGRNNEQFF; CDR3 DNA: TGTGCCAGCAACCGGGATGCTAGCGGGAGAAATAATGAGCAGTTCTTC; D gene: TRBD2; clone size: -; V gene: TRBV14; J gene: TRBJ2-1
CDR3 protein: CASSLSPGGELFF; CDR3 DNA: TGTGCCAGCAGTTTATCCCCGGGCGGGGAGCTGTTTTTT; D gene: -; clone size: -; V gene: TRBV27; J gene: TRBJ2-2
CDR3 protein: CASSYASGGPQETQYF; CDR3 DNA: TGTGCCAGCAGCTACGCTAGCGGGGGACCCCAAGAGACCCAGTACTTC; D gene: TRBD2; clone size: once; V gene: TRBV7-9; J gene: TRBJ2-5
CDR3 protein: CSAGGDGDMIEAFF; CDR3 DNA: TGCAGTGCGGGGGGCGACGGAGATATGATTGAAGCTTTCTTT; D gene: -; clone size: -; V gene: TRBV20-1; J gene: TRBJ1-1
CDR3 protein: CASTQRKLNTGELFF; CDR3 DNA: TGTGCCAGCACGCAGCGGAAATTGAACACCGGGGAGCTGTTTTTT; D gene: -; clone size: -; V gene: TRBV5-6; J gene: TRBJ2-2